This TCR beta chain was sequenced in a study of OX40 agonist ivuxolimab in advanced cancers. Study details: Earlier anti-PD-1, anti-PD-L1 or anti-CTLA-4 therapy was permitted; over 35% had received some. Study results and limitations: The study observed clonal expansion of CD4+ and CD8+ blood T cells by week 6 at 0.1 to 3.0 mg/kg. CD8+ T cells showed, on average, more clonal expansion than CD4+ cells. Some of the nonresponding patients also showed low levels of normalized T-cell clonal expansion.

Remarks on this clone: Its antigen is unidentified.

Data came from immunoSEQ multiplex PCR; TCRdb stores just in-frame clones and leaves some out. The sample has 35,000 or so clones, less than 85% seen once. The CDR3 spans 16 residues. V shed 4 bases, J shed 2 bases, and the junction held 11 bases outside the gene matches. In germline, CDR1 is SQVTM, CDR2 ANQGSEA. This sequence joins TRBV29-1 and TRBJ1-3, with TRBD1 matching over 7 bases. This TCR was recovered from an adult with an advanced solid tumor such as melanoma, head and neck, liver or kidney cancer. The sequences come from CD4+ or CD8+ T cells sorted from blood, collected in a trial of the OX40 agonist ivuxolimab. CDR3 nucleotides: TGCAGCGTTGTCTCACCCCGGGACAGAGCTGGAAACACCATATATTTT. Translation gives CSVVSPRDRAGNTIYF.